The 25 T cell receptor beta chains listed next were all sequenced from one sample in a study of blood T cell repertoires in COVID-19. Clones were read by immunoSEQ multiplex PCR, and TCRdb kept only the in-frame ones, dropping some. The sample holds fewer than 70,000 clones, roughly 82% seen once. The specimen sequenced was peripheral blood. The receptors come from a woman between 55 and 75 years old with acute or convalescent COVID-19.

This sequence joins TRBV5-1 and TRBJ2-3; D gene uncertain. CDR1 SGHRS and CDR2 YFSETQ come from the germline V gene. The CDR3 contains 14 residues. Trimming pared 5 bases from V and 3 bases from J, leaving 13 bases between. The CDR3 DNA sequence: TGCGCCAGCAGTGTAGGATCCAGGACAGATACGCAGTATTTT. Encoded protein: CASSVGSRTDTQYF. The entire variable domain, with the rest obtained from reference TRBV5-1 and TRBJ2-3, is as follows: KAGVTQTPRYLIKTRGQQVTLSCSPISGHRSVSWYQQTPGQGLQFLFEYFSETQRNKGNFPGRFSGRQFSNSRSEMNVSTLELGDSALYLCASSVGSRTDTQYFGPGTRLTVL.

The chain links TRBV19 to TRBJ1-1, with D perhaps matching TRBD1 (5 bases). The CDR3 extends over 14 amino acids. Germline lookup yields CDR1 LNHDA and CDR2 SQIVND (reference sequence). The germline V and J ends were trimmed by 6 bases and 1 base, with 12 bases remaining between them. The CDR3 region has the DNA TGTGCCAGTAGCCCACAGGTGAGGAACACTGAAGCTTTCTTT. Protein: CASSPQVRNTEAFF.

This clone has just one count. The chain's CDR3 is CASSPRDSINQPQHF. CDR3 coding DNA: TGTGCCAGTAGTCCCCGGGACAGCATCAATCAGCCCCAGCATTTT. J is TRBJ1-5 and V is TRBV19, with 7 bases that match TRBD1. Germline CDR1 is LNHDA and CDR2 is SQIVND (reference sequence). CDR3 length: 15 residues. Unmatched junction bases numbered 7, after V lost 5 bases and J lost 3 bases. The full variable domain, rest sourced from reference TRBV19 and TRBJ1-5, is DGGITQSPKYLFRKEGQNVTLSCEQNLNHDAMYWYRQDPGQGLRLIYYSQIVNDFQKGDIAEGYSVSREKKESFPLTVTSAQKNPTAFYLCASSPRDSINQPQHFGDGTRLSIL.

Here the CDR3 reads CASSVAPPTSPGELFF. The CDR3 DNA reads as TGTGCCAGCAGCGTAGCTCCCCCTACCTCTCCCGGGGAGCTGTTTTTT. The V call is TRBV9, the J call TRBJ2-2; the D is unclear. Germline CDR1 is SGDLS and CDR2 is YYNGEE. V was cut by 0 bases and J by 6 bases, with 15 bases left in between. The CDR3 loop spans 16 amino acids.

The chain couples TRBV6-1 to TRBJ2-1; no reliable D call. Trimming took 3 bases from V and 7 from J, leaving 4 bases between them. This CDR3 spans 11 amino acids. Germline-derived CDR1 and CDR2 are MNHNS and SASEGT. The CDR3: CASSDQNEQFF. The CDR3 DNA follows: TGTGCCAGCAGTGACCAGAATGAGCAGTTCTTC.

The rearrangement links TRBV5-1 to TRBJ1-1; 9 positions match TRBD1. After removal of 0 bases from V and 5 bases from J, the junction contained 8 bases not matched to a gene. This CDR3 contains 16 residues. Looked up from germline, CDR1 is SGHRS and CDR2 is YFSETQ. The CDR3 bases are TGCGCCAGCAGCTTGGCCGGGACAGGGTCGACGACTGAAGCTTTCTTT. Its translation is CASSLAGTGSTTEAFF.

CDR3 sequence (DNA): TGTGCCAGCAGTTTCAGGGGCGGGGAGCTGTTTTTT. Translated, it gives CASSFRGGELFF. The V gene is TRBV6-5, the J gene TRBJ2-2; possibly TRBD1 for D (6 bases). This CDR3 is built from 12 residues. Trimming removed 4 bases from V and 7 bases from J, with 7 bases in between. The V gene's germline CDR1 is MNHEY and CDR2 SVGAGI.

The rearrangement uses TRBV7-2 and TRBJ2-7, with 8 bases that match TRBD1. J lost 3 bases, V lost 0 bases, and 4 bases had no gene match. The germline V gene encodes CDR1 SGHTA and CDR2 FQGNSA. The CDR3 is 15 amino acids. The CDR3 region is CASSLATGVSYEQYF. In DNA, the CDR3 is TGTGCCAGCAGCTTAGCGACAGGGGTTAGCTACGAGCAGTACTTC.

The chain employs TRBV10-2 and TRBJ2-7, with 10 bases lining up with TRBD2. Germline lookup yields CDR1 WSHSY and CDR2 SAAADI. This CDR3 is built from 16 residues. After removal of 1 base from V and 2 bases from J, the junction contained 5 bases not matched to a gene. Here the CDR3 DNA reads TGCGCCAGCAGTGAGTACAAGCGGGGGGGGCCCTACGAGCAGTACTTC. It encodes CASSEYKRGGPYEQYF.

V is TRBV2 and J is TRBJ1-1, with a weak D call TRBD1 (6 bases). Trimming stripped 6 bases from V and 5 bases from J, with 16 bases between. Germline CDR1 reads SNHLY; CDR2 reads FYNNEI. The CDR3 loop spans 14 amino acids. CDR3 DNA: TGTGCCAGCAGAGTTGGACAGTTTGGGACTGAAGCTTTCTTT. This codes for CASRVGQFGTEAFF.

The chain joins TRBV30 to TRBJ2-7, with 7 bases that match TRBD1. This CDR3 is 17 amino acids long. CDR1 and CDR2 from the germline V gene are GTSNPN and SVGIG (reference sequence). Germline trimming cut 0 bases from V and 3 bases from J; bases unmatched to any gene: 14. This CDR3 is CAWSVVGGAMGHYEQYF. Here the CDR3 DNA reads TGTGCCTGGAGTGTAGTAGGGGGCGCGATGGGCCACTACGAGCAGTACTTC.

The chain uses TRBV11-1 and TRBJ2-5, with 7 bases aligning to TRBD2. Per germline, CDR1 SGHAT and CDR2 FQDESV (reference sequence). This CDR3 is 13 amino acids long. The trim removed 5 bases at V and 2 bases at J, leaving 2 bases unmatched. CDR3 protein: CASSQRGQETQYF. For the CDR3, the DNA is TGTGCCAGCAGCCAGCGGGGTCAAGAGACCCAGTACTTC.

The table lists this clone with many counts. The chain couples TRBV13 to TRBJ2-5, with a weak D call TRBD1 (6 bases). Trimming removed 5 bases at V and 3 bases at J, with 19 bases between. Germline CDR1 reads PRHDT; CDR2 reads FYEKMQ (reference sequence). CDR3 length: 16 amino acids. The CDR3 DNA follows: TGTGCCAGCAGCCAATCGACAGGCCCTCGGGAAGAGACCCAGTACTTC. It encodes CASSQSTGPREETQYF.

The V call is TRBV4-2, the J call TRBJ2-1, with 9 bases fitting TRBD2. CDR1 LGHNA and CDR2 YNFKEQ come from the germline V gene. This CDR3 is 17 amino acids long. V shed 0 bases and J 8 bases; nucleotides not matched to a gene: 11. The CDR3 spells CASSQDLRAGGPDEQFF. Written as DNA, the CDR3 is TGTGCCAGCAGCCAAGATCTTCGGGCGGGGGGGCCCGATGAGCAGTTCTTC.

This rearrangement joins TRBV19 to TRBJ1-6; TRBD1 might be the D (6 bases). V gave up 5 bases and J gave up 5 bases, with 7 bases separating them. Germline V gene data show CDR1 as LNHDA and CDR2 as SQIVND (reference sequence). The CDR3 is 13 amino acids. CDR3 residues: CASSQGNNSPLHF. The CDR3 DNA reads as TGTGCCAGTAGTCAGGGGAATAATTCACCCCTCCACTTT.

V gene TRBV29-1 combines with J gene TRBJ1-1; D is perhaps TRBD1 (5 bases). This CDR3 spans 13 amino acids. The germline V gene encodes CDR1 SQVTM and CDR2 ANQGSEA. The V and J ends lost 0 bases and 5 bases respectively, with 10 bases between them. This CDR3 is CSVEDAGGTEAFF. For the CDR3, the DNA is TGCAGCGTTGAAGATGCGGGGGGAACTGAAGCTTTCTTT.

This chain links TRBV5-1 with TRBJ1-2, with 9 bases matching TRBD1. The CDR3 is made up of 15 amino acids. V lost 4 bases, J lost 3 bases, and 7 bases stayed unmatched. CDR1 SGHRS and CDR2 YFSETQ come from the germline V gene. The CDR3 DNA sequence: TGCGCCAGCAGCGGGTCCGGGACAGGGTACTATGGCTACACCTTC. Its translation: CASSGSGTGYYGYTF.

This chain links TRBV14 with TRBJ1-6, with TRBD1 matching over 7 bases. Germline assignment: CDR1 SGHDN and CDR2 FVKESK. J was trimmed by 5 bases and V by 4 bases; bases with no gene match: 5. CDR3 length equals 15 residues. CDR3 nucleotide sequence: TGTGCCAGCAGCCTTTCACAGGGGAATAATTCACCCCTCCACTTT. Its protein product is CASSLSQGNNSPLHF.

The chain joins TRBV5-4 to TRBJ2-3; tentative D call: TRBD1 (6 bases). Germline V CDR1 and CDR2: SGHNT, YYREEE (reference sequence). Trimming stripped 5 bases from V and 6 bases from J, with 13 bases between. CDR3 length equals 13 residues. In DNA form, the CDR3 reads TGTGCCAGCAGTATGACACAGGGTGATACGCAGTATTTT. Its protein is CASSMTQGDTQYF.

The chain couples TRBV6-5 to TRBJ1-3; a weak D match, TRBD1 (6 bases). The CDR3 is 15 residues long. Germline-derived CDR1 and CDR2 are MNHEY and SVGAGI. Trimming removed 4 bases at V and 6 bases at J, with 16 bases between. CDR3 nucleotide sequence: TGTGCCAGCAGTTCCCTAGACAGGATCTTAAACACCATATATTTT. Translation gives CASSSLDRILNTIYF.

CDR3: CASSLYTGFTEAFF. For the CDR3, the DNA is TGTGCCAGCAGCTTGTACACAGGGTTCACTGAAGCTTTCTTT. The rearrangement uses TRBV5-6 and TRBJ1-1, with a possible D match to TRBD1 (6 bases). This CDR3 is 14 amino acids long. Per the germline V gene, CDR1 is SGHDT and CDR2 is YYEEEE. Trimming pared 1 base from V and 4 bases from J, leaving 11 bases between. The variable domain in full, with the rest retrieved from reference TRBV5-6 and TRBJ1-1, is DAGVTQSPTHLIKTRGQQVTLRCSPKSGHDTVSWYQQALGQGPQFIFQYYEEEERQRGNFPDRFSGHQFPNYSSELNVNALLLGDSALYLCASSLYTGFTEAFFGQGTRLTVV.

The CDR3 protein is CAIGQAINQPQHF. CDR3 DNA: TGTGCCATCGGGCAGGCTATCAATCAGCCCCAGCATTTT. This rearrangement joins TRBV10-3 to TRBJ1-5, with unresolved D. This CDR3 is built from 13 residues. CDR1 is ENHRY, CDR2 SYGVKD, per germline. Trimming removed 8 bases at V and 3 bases at J, with 11 bases between.

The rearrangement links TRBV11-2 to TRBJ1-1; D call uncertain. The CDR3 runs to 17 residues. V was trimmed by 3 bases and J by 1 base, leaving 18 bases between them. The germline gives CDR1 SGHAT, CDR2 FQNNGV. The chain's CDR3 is CASSFSPASLPNTEAFF. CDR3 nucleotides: TGTGCCAGCAGCTTTTCCCCCGCATCCCTACCGAACACTGAAGCTTTCTTT.

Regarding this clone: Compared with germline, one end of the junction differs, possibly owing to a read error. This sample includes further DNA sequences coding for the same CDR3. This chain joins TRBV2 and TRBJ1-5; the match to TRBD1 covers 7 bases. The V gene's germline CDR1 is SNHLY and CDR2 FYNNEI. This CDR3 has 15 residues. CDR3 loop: CASSEGGGERQPQHF. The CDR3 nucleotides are TGTGCCAGCAGTGAAGGAGGGGGCGAGCGTCAGCCCCAACATTTT.

The CDR3: CASSLGRKTSSSYNEQFF. For the CDR3, the DNA is TGTGCCAGCAGCTTAGGGCGGAAAACATCGAGCTCCTACAATGAGCAGTTCTTC. V usage is TRBV11-2 and J usage is TRBJ2-1; D is unclear. Between the trimmed V and J ends, which lost 1 base and 0 bases, there was a span of 16 bases. From germline, CDR1 is SGHAT and CDR2 FQNNGV. CDR3 length: 18 residues.